This TCR beta chain was sequenced for a study of shared clonotypes between healthy human individuals. Study-wide results and limits: Generally, naive subsets came out with larger estimated richness than memory subsets.

The ends were cut back, 4 bases at V and 6 bases at J, with 14 bases in the middle. Germline loops: CDR1 SGHKS, CDR2 YYEKEE (reference sequence). This CDR3 is 14 amino acids long. For this clone: The antigen is not known.

Measured with immunoSEQ multiplex PCR; TCRdb has only the in-frame clones, and not every one. The sample has more than 2,000,000 clones, roughly 92% seen once. The sequenced material came from naive CD4+ T cells sorted from blood. Subset: CD45RA+ positively selected. The clonotype comes from a man aged 18 to 30 in good health. The chain employs TRBV5-5 and TRBJ2-1; D unclear. The chain's CDR3 is CASSRGPEANEQFF. CDR3 nucleotides: TGTGCCAGCAGCCGTGGCCCCGAGGCCAATGAGCAGTTCTTC.